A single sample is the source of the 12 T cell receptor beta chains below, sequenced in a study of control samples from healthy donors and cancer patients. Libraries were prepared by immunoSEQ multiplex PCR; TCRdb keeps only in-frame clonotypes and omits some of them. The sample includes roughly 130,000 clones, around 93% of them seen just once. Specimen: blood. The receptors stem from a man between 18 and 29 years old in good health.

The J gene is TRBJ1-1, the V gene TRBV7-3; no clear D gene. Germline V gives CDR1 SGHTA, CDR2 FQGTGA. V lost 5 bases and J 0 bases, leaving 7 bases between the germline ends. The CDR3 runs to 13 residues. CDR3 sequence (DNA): TGTGCCAGCAGCACGCAACTGAACACTGAAGCTTTCTTT. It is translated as CASSTQLNTEAFF. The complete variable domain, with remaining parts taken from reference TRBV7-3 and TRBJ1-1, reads GAGVSQTPSNKVTEKGKYVELRCDPISGHTALYWYRQSLGQGPEFLIYFQGTGAADDSGLPNDRFFAVRPEGSVSTLKIQRTERGDSAVYLCASSTQLNTEAFFGQGTRLTVV.

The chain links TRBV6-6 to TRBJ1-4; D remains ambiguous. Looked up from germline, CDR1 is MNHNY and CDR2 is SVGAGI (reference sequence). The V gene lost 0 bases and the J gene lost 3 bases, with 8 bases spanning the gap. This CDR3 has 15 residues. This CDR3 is CASSYSPGANEKLFF. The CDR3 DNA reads TGTGCCAGCAGTTACTCACCAGGCGCTAATGAAAAACTGTTTTTT.

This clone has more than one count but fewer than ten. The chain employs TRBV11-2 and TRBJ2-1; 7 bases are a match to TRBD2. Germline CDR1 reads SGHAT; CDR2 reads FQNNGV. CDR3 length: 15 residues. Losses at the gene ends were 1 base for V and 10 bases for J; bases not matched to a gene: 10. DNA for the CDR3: TGTGCCAGCAGCTTAGGCCCCTTGGTTAGCGGGGAGCAGTTCTTC. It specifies CASSLGPLVSGEQFF.

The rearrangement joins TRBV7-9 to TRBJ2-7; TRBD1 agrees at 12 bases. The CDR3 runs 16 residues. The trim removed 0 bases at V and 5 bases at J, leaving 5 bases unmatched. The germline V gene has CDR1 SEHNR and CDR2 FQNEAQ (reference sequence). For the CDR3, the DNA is TGTGCCAGCAGCTTAGCGTTGGGACAGGGGGCCAACGAGCAGTACTTC. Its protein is CASSLALGQGANEQYF. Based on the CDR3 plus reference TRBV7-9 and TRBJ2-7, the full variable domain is DTGVSQNPRHKITKRGQNVTFRCDPISEHNRLYWYRQTLGQGPEFLTYFQNEAQLEKSRLLSDRFSAERPKGSFSTLEIQRTEQGDSAMYLCASSLALGQGANEQYFGPGTRLTVT.

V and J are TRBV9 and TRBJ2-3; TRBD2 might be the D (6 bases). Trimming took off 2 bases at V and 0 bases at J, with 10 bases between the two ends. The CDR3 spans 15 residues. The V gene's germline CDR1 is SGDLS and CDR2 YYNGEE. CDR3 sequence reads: CASSVWEVSTDTQYF. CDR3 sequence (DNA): TGTGCCAGCAGCGTTTGGGAGGTTAGCACAGATACGCAGTATTTT.

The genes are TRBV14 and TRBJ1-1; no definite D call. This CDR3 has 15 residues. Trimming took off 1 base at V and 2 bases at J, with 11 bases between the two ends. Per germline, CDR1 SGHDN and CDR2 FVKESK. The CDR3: CASSQVENLNTEAFF. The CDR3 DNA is TGTGCCAGCAGCCAAGTAGAGAATTTAAACACTGAAGCTTTCTTT. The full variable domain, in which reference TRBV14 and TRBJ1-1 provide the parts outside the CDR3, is EAGVTQFPSHSVIEKGQTVTLRCDPISGHDNLYWYRRVMGKEIKFLLHFVKESKQDESGMPNNRFLAERTGGTYSTLKVQPAELEDSGVYFCASSQVENLNTEAFFGQGTRLTVV.

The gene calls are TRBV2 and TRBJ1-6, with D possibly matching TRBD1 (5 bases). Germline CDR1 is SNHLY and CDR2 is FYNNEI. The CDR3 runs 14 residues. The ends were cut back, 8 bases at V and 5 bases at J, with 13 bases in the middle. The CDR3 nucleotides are TGTGCCAGCCAAACTGTGGGGGATAATTCACCCCTCCACTTT. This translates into CASQTVGDNSPLHF.

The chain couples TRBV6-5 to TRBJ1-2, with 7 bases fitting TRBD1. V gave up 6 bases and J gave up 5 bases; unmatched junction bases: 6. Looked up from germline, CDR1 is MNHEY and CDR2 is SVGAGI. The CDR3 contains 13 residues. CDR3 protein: CASSRGQSYGYTF. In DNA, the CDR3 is TGTGCCAGCAGCCGGGGACAGTCTTATGGCTACACCTTC.

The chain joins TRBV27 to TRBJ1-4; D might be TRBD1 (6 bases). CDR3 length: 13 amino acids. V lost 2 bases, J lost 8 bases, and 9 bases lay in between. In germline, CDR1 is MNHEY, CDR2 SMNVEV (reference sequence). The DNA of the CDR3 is TGTGCCAGCAGTTTAAAGGGGGGGGAAAAACTGTTTTTT. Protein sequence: CASSLKGGEKLFF. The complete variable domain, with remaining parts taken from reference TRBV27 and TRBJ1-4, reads EAQVTQNPRYLITVTGKKLTVTCSQNMNHEYMSWYRQDPGLGLRQIYYSMNVEVTDKGDVPEGYKVSRKEKRNFPLILESPSPNQTSLYFCASSLKGGEKLFFGSGTQLSVL.

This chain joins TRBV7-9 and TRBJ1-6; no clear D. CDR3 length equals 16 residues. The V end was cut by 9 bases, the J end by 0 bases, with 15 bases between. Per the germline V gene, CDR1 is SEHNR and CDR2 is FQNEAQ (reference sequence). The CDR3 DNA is TGTGCCAGTTCAAATGAGCAGAGCTCCTATAATTCACCCCTCCACTTT. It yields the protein CASSNEQSSYNSPLHF. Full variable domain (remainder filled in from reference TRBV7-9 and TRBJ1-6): DTGVSQNPRHKITKRGQNVTFRCDPISEHNRLYWYRQTLGQGPEFLTYFQNEAQLEKSRLLSDRFSAERPKGSFSTLEIQRTEQGDSAMYLCASSNEQSSYNSPLHFGNGTRLTVT.

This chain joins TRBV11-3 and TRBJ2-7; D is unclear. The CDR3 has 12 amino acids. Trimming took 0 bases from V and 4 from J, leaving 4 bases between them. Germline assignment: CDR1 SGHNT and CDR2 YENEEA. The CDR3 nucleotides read TGTGCCAGCAGCTTAGACGATTACGAGCAGTACTTC. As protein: CASSLDDYEQYF.

The CDR3 reads CASSIDPTWGLSGANVLTF. CDR3 bases: TGTGCCAGTAGTATAGATCCCACCTGGGGGCTATCTGGGGCCAACGTCCTGACTTTC. The chain couples TRBV19 to TRBJ2-6; weak D call: TRBD1 (6 bases). V lost 0 bases and J lost 1, with 16 bases in between. CDR1 is LNHDA, CDR2 SQIVND, per germline (reference sequence). The CDR3 is made up of 19 amino acids.